This T cell receptor beta chain emerged from a study of blood T cell repertoires in COVID-19 (TCRdb year 2020). For the study in its entirety: Samples from collaborators originated in the United States, Italy and Spain and spanned both the acute and convalescent phases of COVID-19. The material from the prospective study consisted of cDNA or gDNA derived from T cells, B-cell-depleted T cells, or PBMCs. Deeply sampled blood TCRbeta repertoires from subjects exposed to, actively infected with, or recovered from COVID-19 were included in the dataset. The repertoires were released in a freely available public database meant as a resource for research on the immune response to SARS-CoV-2. The samples were drawn from two sources: the first 160 participants of the ongoing ImmuneRACE study, and fewer than 1,500 subjects contributed by 6 global collaborators. Nearly every sample came with metadata listing a de-identified subject ID, COVID-19 status, age in years and sex. Where available, HLA class I and class II types were taken from metadata supplied by the sample provider and were not determined by assay-based typing.

V is pared back by 1 base and J by 6 bases, with 22 bases lying between the germline termini. There are 18 amino acids in the CDR3, from cysteine to phenylalanine inclusive. The CDR3 DNA has 54 bases and is translated from base 1. The germline V gene supplies CDR1 SGHVS and CDR2 FQNEAQ. The immunoSEQ Assay, a bias-controlled multiplex PCR, was used to amplify TCRbeta CDR3 regions from genomic DNA. The paper's data handling went like this. The number of nucleated cells in each sample was estimated from the amplification of reference gene primers within the assay. Sequence reads were collapsed and filtered to measure the absolute abundance of every unique TCRbeta CDR3 rearrangement. Productive Simpson clonality was computed per sample as the square root of Simpson's diversity index over productive rearrangements. TCRdb stores this immuneACCESS table with in-frame sequences only. Part of the clones is absent; in the studies checked, under half of the shortfall reflects unresolved V genes, and no reason is known for the rest. Clone size and V and J calls were adopted from that table, with D and trimming inferred from the DNA. For this sample the table gives 430,000 or so clones, of which roughly 90% were detected only once. Around 1.9% of the sample is held by the ten biggest clonotypes.

About this clone: Which antigen it targets is not known. Base qualities are not recorded, but no much larger clone differs from it by a single base.

Participants in the prospective study were enrolled through a virtual design, were aged about 18 to 100 years, and lived in 20 to 30 United States geographic areas. In the prospective study, participants were assigned to cohorts based on the clinical history participants reported in a screening survey and a study questionnaire. Recovered participants in ImmuneRACE Cohort 3 were defined as having two consecutive negative NP/OP PCR tests, clearance from a healthcare professional, or resolution of symptoms. Each participant in the prospective study had whole blood, serum and a nasopharyngeal or oropharyngeal swab collected by mobile phlebotomists. Additional blood draws and questionnaires over an approximately 2-month period could optionally be provided by prospective study participants. Before DNA extraction, blood samples from the prospective study were shipped at room temperature or frozen. The paper's findings and limits, for the study overall: Clinical and demographic metadata were provided uncurated, with the amount varying by source and participant.

The rearrangement combines TRBV7-8 with TRBJ1-5, and the D gene may be TRBD1, 6 bases matching. This receptor was obtained from a woman aged 40 to 55 who had recovered from COVID-19. The material sequenced was PBMCs or T cells enriched from blood (not recorded which). The DNA reads TGTGCCAGCAGCTTAGGCTTTTTGGGGGCAGGGAAAAGTCAGCCCCAGCATTTT. Translated, this gives CASSLGFLGAGKSQPQHF.